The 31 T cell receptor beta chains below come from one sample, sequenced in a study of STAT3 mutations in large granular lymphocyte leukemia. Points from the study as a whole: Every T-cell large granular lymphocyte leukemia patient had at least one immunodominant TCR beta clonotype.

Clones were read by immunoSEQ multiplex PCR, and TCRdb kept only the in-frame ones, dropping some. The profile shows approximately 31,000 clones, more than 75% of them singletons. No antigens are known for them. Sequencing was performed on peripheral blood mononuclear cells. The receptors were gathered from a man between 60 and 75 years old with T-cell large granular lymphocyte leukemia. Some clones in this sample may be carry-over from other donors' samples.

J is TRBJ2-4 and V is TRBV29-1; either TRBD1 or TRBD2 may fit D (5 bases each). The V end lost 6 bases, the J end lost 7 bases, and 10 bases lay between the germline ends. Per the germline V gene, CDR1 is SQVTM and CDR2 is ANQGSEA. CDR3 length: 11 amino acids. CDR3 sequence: CSVGTGNIQYF. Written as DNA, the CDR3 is TGCAGCGTCGGGACGGGGAACATTCAGTACTTC.

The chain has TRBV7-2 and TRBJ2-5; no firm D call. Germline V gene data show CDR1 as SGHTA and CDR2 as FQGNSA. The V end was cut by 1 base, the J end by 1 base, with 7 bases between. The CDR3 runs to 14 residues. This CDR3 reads CASSLGRAQETQYF. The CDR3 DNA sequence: TGTGCCAGCAGCTTAGGAAGGGCCCAAGAGACCCAGTACTTC.

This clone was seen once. CDR3 bases: TGTGCCAGCAGTTCCGGGACAGGGGTTTGGACTAGCCGGACAGATACGCAGTATTTT. This translates into CASSSGTGVWTSRTDTQYF. The rearrangement joins TRBV27 to TRBJ2-3; 10 nucleotides line up with TRBD1. The CDR3 runs to 19 residues. The ends lost 4 bases at V and 3 bases at J; junction bases unmatched: 16. Germline CDR1 reads MNHEY; CDR2 reads SMNVEV (reference sequence).

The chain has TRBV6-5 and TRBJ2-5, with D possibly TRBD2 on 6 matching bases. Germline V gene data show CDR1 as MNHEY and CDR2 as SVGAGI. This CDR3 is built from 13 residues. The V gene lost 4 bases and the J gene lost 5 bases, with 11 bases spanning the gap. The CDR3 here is CASSSWGGETQYF. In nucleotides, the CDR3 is TGTGCCAGCAGTTCGTGGGGAGGTGAGACCCAGTACTTC.

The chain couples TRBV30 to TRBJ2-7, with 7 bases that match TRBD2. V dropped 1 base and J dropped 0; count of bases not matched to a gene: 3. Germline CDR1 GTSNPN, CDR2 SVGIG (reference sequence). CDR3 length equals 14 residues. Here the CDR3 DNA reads TGTGCCTGGAGTGCCGGGGGGACCTCCTACGAGCAGTACTTC. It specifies CAWSAGGTSYEQYF. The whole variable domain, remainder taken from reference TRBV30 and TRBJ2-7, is SQTIHQWPATLVQPVGSPLSLECTVEGTSNPNLYWYRQAAGRGLQLLFYSVGIGQISSEVPQNLSASRPQDRQFILSSKKLLLSDSGFYLCAWSAGGTSYEQYFGPGTRLTVT.

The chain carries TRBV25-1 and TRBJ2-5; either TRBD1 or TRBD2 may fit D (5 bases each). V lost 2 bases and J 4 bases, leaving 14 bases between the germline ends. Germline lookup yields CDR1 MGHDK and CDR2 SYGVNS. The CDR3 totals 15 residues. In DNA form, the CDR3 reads TGTGCCAGCAGTGAACTCACCGGGACCGGAGAGACCCAGTACTTC. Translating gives CASSELTGTGETQYF.

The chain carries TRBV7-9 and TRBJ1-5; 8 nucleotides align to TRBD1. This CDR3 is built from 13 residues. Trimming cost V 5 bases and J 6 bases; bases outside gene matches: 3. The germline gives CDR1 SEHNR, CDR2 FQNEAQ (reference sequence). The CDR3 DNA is TGTGCCAGCAGCAATACAGGGGGTCAGCCCCAGCATTTT. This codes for CASSNTGGQPQHF.

The CDR3 bases are TGCAGCTATTCGACGGGAGGGGAGACCCAGTACTTC. Protein sequence: CSYSTGGETQYF. The chain has TRBV29-1 and TRBJ2-5; 8 bases align to TRBD2. The V gene's germline CDR1 is SQVTM and CDR2 ANQGSEA. The CDR3 has 12 residues. The J segment lost 5 bases and the V segment lost 8 bases, leaving 7 bases of the junction unmatched.

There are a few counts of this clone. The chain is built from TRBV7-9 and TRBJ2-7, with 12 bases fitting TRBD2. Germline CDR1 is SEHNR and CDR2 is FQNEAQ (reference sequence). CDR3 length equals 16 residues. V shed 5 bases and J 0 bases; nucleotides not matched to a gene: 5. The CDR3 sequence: CASSNRTSGASYEQYF. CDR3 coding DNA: TGTGCCAGCAGCAACCGGACTAGCGGGGCCTCCTACGAGCAGTACTTC. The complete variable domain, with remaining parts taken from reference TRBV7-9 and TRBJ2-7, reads DTGVSQNPRHKITKRGQNVTFRCDPISEHNRLYWYRQTLGQGPEFLTYFQNEAQLEKSRLLSDRFSAERPKGSFSTLEIQRTEQGDSAMYLCASSNRTSGASYEQYFGPGTRLTVT.

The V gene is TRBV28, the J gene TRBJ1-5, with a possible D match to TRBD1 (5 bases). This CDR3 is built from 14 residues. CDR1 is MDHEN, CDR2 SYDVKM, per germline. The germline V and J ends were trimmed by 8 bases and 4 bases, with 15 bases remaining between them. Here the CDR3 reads CASCYRLGNQPQHF. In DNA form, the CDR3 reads TGTGCCAGCTGCTACAGGTTAGGGAATCAGCCCCAGCATTTT. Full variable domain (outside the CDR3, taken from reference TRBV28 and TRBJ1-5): DVKVTQSSRYLVKRTGEKVFLECVQDMDHENMFWYRQDPGLGLRLIYFSYDVKMKEKGDIPEGYSVSREKKERFSLILESASTNQTSMYLCASCYRLGNQPQHFGDGTRLSIL.

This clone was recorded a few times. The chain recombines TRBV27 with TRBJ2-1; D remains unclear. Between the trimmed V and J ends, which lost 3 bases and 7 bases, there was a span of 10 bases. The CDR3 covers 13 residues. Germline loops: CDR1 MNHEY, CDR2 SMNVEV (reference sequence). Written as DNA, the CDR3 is TGTGCCAGCAGTTTCGTCATGGGTAATGAGCAGTTCTTC. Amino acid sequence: CASSFVMGNEQFF.

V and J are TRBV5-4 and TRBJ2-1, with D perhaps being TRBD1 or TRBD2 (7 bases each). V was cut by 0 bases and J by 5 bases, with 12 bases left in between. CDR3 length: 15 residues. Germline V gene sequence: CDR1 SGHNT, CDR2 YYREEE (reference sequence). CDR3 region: CASSLGGRGHNEQFF. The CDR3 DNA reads TGTGCCAGCAGCTTGGGTGGGAGGGGGCACAATGAGCAGTTCTTC.

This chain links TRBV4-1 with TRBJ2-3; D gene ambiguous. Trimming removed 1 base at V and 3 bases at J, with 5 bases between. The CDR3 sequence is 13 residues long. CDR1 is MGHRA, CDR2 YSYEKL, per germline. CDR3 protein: CASSQVGTDTQYF. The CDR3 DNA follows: TGCGCCAGCAGCCAAGTGGGAACAGATACGCAGTATTTT.

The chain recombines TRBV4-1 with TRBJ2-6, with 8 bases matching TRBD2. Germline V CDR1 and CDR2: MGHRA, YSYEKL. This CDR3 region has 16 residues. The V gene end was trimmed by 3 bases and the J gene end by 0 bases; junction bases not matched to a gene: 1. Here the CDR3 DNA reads TGCGCCAGCAGCCAGCGGGGGGACTCTGGGGCCAACGTCCTGACTTTC. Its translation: CASSQRGDSGANVLTF.

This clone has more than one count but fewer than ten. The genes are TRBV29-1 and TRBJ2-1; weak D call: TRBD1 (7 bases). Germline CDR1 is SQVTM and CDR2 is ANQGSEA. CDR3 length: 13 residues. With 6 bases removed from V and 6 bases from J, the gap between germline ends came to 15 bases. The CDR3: CSVRGKGANEQFF. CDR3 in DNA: TGCAGCGTCCGGGGGAAGGGGGCCAATGAGCAGTTCTTC.

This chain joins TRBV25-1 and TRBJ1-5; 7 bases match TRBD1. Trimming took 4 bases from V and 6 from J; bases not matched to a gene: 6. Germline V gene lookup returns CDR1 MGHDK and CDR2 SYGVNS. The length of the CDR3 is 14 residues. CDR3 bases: TGTGCCAGCAGTGCAACAGGGGTGGTTCAGCCCCAGCATTTT. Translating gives CASSATGVVQPQHF.

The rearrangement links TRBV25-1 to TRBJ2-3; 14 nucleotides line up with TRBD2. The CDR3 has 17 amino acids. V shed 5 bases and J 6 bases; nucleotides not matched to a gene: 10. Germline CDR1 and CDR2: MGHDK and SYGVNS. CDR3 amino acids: CASSPSGTSGSWDTQYF. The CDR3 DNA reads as TGTGCCAGCAGTCCGTCCGGGACTAGCGGGAGTTGGGATACGCAGTATTTT.

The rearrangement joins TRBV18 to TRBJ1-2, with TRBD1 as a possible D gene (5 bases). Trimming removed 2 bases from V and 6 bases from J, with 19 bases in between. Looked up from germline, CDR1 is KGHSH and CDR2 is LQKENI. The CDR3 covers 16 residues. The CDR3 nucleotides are TGTGCCAGCTCACCAACCCAGGGTGATTTTGACGATGGCTACACCTTC. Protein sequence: CASSPTQGDFDDGYTF.

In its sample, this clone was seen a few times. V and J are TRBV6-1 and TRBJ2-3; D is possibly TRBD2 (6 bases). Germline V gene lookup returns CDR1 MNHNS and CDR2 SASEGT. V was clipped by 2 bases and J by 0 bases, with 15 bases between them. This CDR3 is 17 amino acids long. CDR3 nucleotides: TGTGCCAGCAGTGAAACGGGGCGGGGTCCTAGCACAGATACGCAGTATTTT. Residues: CASSETGRGPSTDTQYF.

CDR3 residues: CASSSYYEQYF. The CDR3 region has the DNA TGTGCCAGCAGTTCCTACTACGAGCAGTACTTC. The V call is TRBV7-2, the J call TRBJ2-7; D gene unclear. Trimming cost V 6 bases and J 3 bases, with 6 bases left between them. Germline values: CDR1 SGHTA, CDR2 FQGNSA. The CDR3 sequence is 11 residues long.

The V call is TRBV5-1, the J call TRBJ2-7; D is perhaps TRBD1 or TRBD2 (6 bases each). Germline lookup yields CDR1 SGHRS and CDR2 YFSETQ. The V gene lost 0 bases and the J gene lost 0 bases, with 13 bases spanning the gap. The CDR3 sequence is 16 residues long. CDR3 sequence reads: CASSLVLGGPSYEQYF. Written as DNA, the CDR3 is TGCGCCAGCAGCTTGGTCCTAGGGGGGCCCTCCTACGAGCAGTACTTC.

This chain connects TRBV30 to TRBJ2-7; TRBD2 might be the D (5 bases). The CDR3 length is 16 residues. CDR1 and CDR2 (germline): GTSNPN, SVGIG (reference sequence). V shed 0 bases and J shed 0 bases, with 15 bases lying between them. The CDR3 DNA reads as TGTGCCTGGAGTGTATGGGGTCGTGGGAGCTCCTACGAGCAGTACTTC. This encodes CAWSVWGRGSSYEQYF.

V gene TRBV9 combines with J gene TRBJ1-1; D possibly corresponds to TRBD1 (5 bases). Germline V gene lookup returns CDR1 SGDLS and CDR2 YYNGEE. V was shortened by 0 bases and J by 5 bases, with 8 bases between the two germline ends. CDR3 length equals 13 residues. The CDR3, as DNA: TGTGCCAGCAGCGTAGGTTGGGGGACTGAAGCTTTCTTT. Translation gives CASSVGWGTEAFF.

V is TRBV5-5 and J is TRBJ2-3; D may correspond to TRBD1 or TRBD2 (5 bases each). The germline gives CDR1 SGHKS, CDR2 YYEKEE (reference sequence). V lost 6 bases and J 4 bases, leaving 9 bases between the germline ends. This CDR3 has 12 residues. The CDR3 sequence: CASIEGPDTQYF. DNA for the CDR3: TGTGCCAGCATCGAGGGGCCAGATACGCAGTATTTT.

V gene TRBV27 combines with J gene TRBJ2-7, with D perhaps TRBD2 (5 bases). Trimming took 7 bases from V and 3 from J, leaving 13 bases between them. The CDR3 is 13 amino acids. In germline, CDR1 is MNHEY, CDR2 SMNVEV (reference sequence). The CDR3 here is CASNRGLDYEQYF. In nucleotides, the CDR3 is TGTGCCAGCAATAGAGGGCTAGACTACGAGCAGTACTTC.

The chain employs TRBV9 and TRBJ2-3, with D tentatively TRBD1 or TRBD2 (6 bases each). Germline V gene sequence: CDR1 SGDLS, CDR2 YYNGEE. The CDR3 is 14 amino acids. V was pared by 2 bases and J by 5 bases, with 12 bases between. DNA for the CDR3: TGTGCCAGCAGCGTTCAGGGGAGGTTAGATACGCAGTATTTT. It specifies CASSVQGRLDTQYF.

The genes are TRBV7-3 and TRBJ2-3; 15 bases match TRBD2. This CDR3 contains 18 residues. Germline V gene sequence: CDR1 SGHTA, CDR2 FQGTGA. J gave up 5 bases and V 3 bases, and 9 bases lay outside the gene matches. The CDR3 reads CASSFGTSGRRKGDTQYF. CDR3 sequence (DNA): TGTGCCAGCAGCTTCGGGACTAGCGGGAGGCGTAAGGGAGATACGCAGTATTTT. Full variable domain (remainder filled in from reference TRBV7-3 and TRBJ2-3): GAGVSQTPSNKVTEKGKYVELRCDPISGHTALYWYRQSLGQGPEFLIYFQGTGAADDSGLPNDRFFAVRPEGSVSTLKIQRTERGDSAVYLCASSFGTSGRRKGDTQYFGPGTRLTVL.

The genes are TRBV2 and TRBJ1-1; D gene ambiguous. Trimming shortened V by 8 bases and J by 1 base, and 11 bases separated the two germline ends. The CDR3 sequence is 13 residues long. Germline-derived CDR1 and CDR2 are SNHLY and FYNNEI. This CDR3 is CASDMDPNTEAFF. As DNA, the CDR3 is TGTGCCAGCGATATGGACCCGAACACTGAAGCTTTCTTT.

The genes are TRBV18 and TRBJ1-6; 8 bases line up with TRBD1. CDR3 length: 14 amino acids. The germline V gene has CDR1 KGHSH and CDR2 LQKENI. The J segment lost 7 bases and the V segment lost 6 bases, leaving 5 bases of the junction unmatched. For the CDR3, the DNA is TGTGCCAGCTCCGCGGACAGGGTGAATTCACCCCTCCACTTT. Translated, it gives CASSADRVNSPLHF.

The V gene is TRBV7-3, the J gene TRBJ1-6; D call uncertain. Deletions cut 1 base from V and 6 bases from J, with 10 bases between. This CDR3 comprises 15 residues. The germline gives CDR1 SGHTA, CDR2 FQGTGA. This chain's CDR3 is CASSLNRVPNSPLHF. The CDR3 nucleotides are TGTGCCAGCAGCTTAAACCGAGTCCCTAATTCACCCCTCCACTTT.

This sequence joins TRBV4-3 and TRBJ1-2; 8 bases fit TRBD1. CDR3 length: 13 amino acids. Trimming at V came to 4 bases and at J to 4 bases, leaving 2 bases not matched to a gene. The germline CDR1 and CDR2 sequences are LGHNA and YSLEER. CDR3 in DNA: TGCGCCAGCAGCCCAGACAGGGGCTATGGCTACACCTTC. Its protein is CASSPDRGYGYTF.